The text below deals with one T cell receptor beta chain. Antigen: not known. This specimen belongs to a study of T cell responses to AZD1222 COVID-19 vaccine. General observations from the study: With two AZD1222 doses given, Spike-specific TCR breadth and depth both rose. Donors were chiefly white British, with a greater number of females, and clonal diversity was perhaps underestimated. Spike-wide coverage was observed for vaccine-associated CD4 TCRs, with dominant responses at 160-218 and 743-854. Samples come after the peak T cell response, not at day 14.

The V gene's germline CDR1 is MNHEY and CDR2 SVGAGI. CDR3 length: 15 amino acids. V dropped 0 bases and J dropped 4 bases, with 12 bases sitting between them. Method: immunoSEQ multiplex PCR; TCRdb's copy keeps in-frame clones and lacks some. Of 140,000 or so clones in the sample, around 88% are singletons; the top ten hold around 3.5%. Sample: peripheral blood, taken on day 0 of AZD1222 vaccination. The clonotype was recovered from an adult in good health. The V call is TRBV6-5, the J call TRBJ1-2; D ambiguous. The CDR3 coding sequence is TGTGCCAGCAGTTACTCGCGGACCCCTTCCTATGGCTACACCTTC. Translated: CASSYSRTPSYGYTF.